Shown below are 12 T cell receptor beta chains from a single sample sequenced in a study of blood T cell repertoires in COVID-19 (dated by TCRdb to the early 2020s). The library was generated by the immunoSEQ multiplex PCR assay. Imported from immuneACCESS, the table was reduced by TCRdb to in-frame sequences with V and J called. These copies leave out some clones; in studies compared against another copy, an unresolved V gene accounts for under half, and the cause of the remainder is not known. The sample table lists almost 65,000 clones, 85% to 90% of them with a count of one. The ten largest clones capture roughly 9.1% of the sample. Sample: PBMCs or T cells enriched from blood (not recorded which). The receptor set was obtained from a woman in her forties who had recovered from COVID-19.

The chain joins TRBV2 to TRBJ2-7, with 10 bases lining up with TRBD1. This CDR3 contains 14 residues. CDR1 SNHLY and CDR2 FYNNEI come from the germline V gene. V gave up 7 bases and J gave up 2 bases; unmatched junction bases: 5. CDR3 in DNA: TGTGCCAGCATGCCCGGGACAGGGGCCTACGAGCAGTACTTC. Protein sequence: CASMPGTGAYEQYF.

V gene TRBV6-5 combines with J gene TRBJ1-5; unclear D gene. CDR1 is MNHEY, CDR2 SVGAGI, per germline. CDR3 size: 16 residues. With 0 bases removed from V and 2 bases from J, the gap between germline ends came to 11 bases. This chain's CDR3 is CASSYSVPGGNQPQHF. CDR3 in DNA: TGTGCCAGCAGTTACTCGGTCCCCGGGGGCAATCAGCCCCAGCATTTT.

This chain uses TRBV29-1 with TRBJ1-3; weak D call: TRBD1 (5 bases). The germline gives CDR1 SQVTM, CDR2 ANQGSEA. The V end was cut by 6 bases, the J end by 9 bases, with 21 bases between. The CDR3 has 14 amino acids. CDR3 residues: CSVKGLFSPGTIYF. In nucleotides, the CDR3 is TGCAGCGTGAAGGGGCTTTTTTCTCCGGGCACCATATATTTT.

The V and J genes are TRBV10-3 and TRBJ2-1, with 11 positions matching TRBD2. The CDR3 extends over 14 amino acids. V lost 7 bases and J lost 11; bases outside the gene matches: 10. CDR1 and CDR2 (germline): ENHRY, SYGVKD. The DNA of the CDR3 is TGTGCCATCACTCCCGGACTAGCGGGTAAGAAGCAGTTCTTC. It yields the protein CAITPGLAGKKQFF.

The chain employs TRBV5-1 and TRBJ2-3; 9 bases map to TRBD1. Germline V gene data show CDR1 as SGHRS and CDR2 as YFSETQ. V lost 0 bases and J lost 1; bases outside the gene matches: 3. The CDR3 contains 16 residues. CDR3 nucleotides: TGCGCCAGCAGCTTGGAGGGGGACAGGGGCACAGATACGCAGTATTTT. This sequence encodes CASSLEGDRGTDTQYF.

This chain joins TRBV29-1 and TRBJ2-3, with 13 bases fitting TRBD2. J gave up 2 bases and V 0 bases, and 2 bases lay outside the gene matches. Germline CDR1 and CDR2: SQVTM and ANQGSEA. The CDR3 has 16 residues. CDR3 residues: CSVEEGLAGFTDTQYF. The CDR3 DNA sequence: TGCAGCGTTGAAGAGGGACTAGCGGGGTTCACAGATACGCAGTATTTT.

The chain couples TRBV5-1 to TRBJ2-5; 11 nucleotides align to TRBD2. Per germline, CDR1 SGHRS and CDR2 YFSETQ. The CDR3 is 16 residues long. V was pared by 2 bases and J by 5 bases, with 8 bases of the junction left unmatched. Here the CDR3 reads CASSFDIAGGQETQYF. CDR3 nucleotides: TGCGCCAGCAGCTTCGATATAGCGGGGGGGCAGGAGACCCAGTACTTC.

This clone was detected once. The chain links TRBV24-1 to TRBJ2-1; 7 bases match TRBD2. This CDR3 is built from 16 residues. The germline CDR1 and CDR2 sequences are KGHDR and SFDVKD. The V segment lost 6 bases and the J segment 8 bases; nucleotides outside the gene matches: 15. The DNA for the CDR3 is TGTGCCACCAGTAACCTTCCGGGACTATCCCGGGATGAGCAGTTCTTC. Its translation: CATSNLPGLSRDEQFF.

The V call is TRBV5-1, the J call TRBJ1-2, with D possibly being TRBD1 (6 bases). Germline V CDR1 and CDR2: SGHRS, YFSETQ. The CDR3 has 15 amino acids. Trimming stripped 4 bases from V and 2 bases from J, with 15 bases between. CDR3 protein: CASSIGMGTNYGYTF. The CDR3 bases are TGCGCCAGCAGCATTGGGATGGGGACAAACTATGGCTACACCTTC.

The chain is built from TRBV3-1 (or the pseudogene TRBV3-2) and TRBJ2-5; TRBD2 is a possible D gene (6 bases). The V end was cut by 4 bases, the J end by 5 bases, with 20 bases between. Per the germline V gene, CDR1 is LGHDT and CDR2 is YNNKEL (reference sequence). The CDR3 has 16 residues. The CDR3 loop reads CASSPLRGSGGETQYF. DNA of the CDR3: TGTGCCAGCAGCCCTCTTCGGGGAAGTGGAGGGGAGACCCAGTACTTC.

CDR3 in amino acids: CASISSGGYTF. The CDR3 DNA follows: TGTGCCAGCATCTCATCAGGAGGCTACACCTTC. The chain links TRBV6-5 to TRBJ1-2; D not certain. Trimming shortened V by 7 bases and J by 8 bases, and 11 bases separated the two germline ends. Germline loops: CDR1 MNHEY, CDR2 SVGAGI. CDR3 length: 11 amino acids.

V is TRBV3-1 (or the pseudogene TRBV3-2) and J is TRBJ2-1; 10 nucleotides line up with TRBD2. This CDR3 is 15 amino acids long. Germline values: CDR1 LGHDT, CDR2 YNNKEL (reference sequence). After removal of 7 bases from V and 4 bases from J, the junction contained 7 bases not matched to a gene. The CDR3 region is CASTPGTSVYNEQFF. The CDR3 DNA sequence: TGTGCCAGCACCCCCGGGACTAGCGTATACAATGAGCAGTTCTTC.